Listed here is a single T cell receptor (beta chain). The data stem from a study of blood T cells in healthy people across ages. This CDR3 comprises 16 residues. V was clipped by 4 bases and J by 4 bases; unmatched bases: 10. Germline V gene lookup returns CDR1 SGHDT and CDR2 YYEEEE. A second about 6 to 12 cycle PCR used barcoded and J-beta primers. Via MiXCR, TCRdb re-called the 5' RACE reads, giving one row per CDR3 protein. Of over 1,200,000 distinct CDR3 sequences listed, around 59% are singletons. Specimen: blood. The V and J genes are TRBV5-6 and TRBJ1-2, with 10 bases aligning to TRBD1. The sequence derives from a man aged 18 to 30 in good health. The CDR3 loop reads CASSPRFGTGVYGYTF. CDR3 bases: TGTGCCAGCAGCCCTCGATTTGGGACAGGGGTCTATGGCTACACCTTC.